This T cell receptor beta chain is drawn from a study of OX40 agonist ivuxolimab in advanced cancers. Across the whole study: A history of anti-PD-1, anti-PD-L1 or anti-CTLA-4 therapy was acceptable, and about 37% had some.

Assay: immunoSEQ multiplex PCR; the TCRdb copy retains only in-frame clones and omits some. The sample has around 3,700 clones, roughly four fifths seen once; the top ten hold over 30%. Notes on this clone: Its antigen is not known.

The CDR3 sequence is 15 residues long. The V end was cut by 5 bases, the J end by 1 base, with 14 bases between. In germline, CDR1 is LNHDA, CDR2 SQIVND (reference sequence). The study's findings and limits: Low clonal expansion, among the lowest seen, marked partial responders at 0.1-3.0 mg/kg.

The rearrangement links TRBV19 to TRBJ1-2, with D maybe TRBD1 (5 bases). The TCR was taken from an adult with an advanced solid tumor such as melanoma, head and neck, liver or kidney cancer. Sequenced here: CD4+ or CD8+ T cells sorted from blood, sampled in a trial of the OX40 agonist ivuxolimab. The CDR3 nucleotides are TGTGCCAGTAGTCCCTCCCGAGACAGTAACTATGGCTACACCTTC. Its protein is CASSPSRDSNYGYTF.